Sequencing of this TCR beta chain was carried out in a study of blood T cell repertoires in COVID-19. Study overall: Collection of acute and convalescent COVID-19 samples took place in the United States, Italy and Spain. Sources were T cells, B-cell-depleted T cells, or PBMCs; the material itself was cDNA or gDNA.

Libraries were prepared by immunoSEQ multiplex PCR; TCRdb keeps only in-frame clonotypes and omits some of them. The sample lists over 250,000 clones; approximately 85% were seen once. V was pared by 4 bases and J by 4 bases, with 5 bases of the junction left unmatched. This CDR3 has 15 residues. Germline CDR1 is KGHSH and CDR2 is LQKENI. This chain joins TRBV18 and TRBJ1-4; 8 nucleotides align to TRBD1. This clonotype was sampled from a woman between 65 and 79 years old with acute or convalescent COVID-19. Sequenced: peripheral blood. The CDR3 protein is CASSQPGQVNEKLFF. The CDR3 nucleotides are TGTGCCAGCTCACAGCCGGGACAGGTTAATGAAAAACTGTTTTTT.